A selection of T cell receptor beta chains follows, all from one sample in a study of monozygotic twins with cystic fibrosis. TCRdb's table, derived via immunoSEQ multiplex PCR, lists solely in-frame clones and lacks some. This table has under 40,000 clones, approximately 96% appearing once. The material sequenced was blood. Receptors originate from a girl aged 2-10 years with cystic fibrosis. Both conserved end residues are part of each CDR3. The order of the fields is J gene, D gene, CDR3 length, V gene, clone size, CDR3 DNA, CDR3 protein. D genes are given only for firm matches. The size field is filled for only some rows; it gives once, few, many or a size class.

TRBJ1-1	.	12	TRBV30	.	TGTGCCTGGGACAGGACGAACACTGAAGCTTTCTTT	CAWDRTNTEAFF
TRBJ1-1	.	13	TRBV6-5	.	TGTGCCAGCAGTTACCAGGGGTCAACTGAAGCTTTCTTT	CASSYQGSTEAFF
TRBJ2-7	.	18	TRBV28	.	TGTGCCAGCAGCTCGACCACAAGACAGGGAGGGTTCTCCTACGAGCAGTACTTC	CASSSTTRQGGFSYEQYF
TRBJ1-2	.	15	TRBV4-1	.	TGCGCCAGCAGCCAAGACCCCGGACAGCCCAATGGCTACACCTTC	CASSQDPGQPNGYTF
TRBJ1-2	TRBD1	14	TRBV6-1	.	TGTGCCAGCAGGTCCGGGACAGGGGAAGATGGCTACACCTTC	CASRSGTGEDGYTF
TRBJ2-2	TRBD2	15	TRBV4-1	.	TGCGCCAGCACTTTGTGGGCGGGAGACACCGGGGAGCTGTTTTTT	CASTLWAGDTGELFF
TRBJ2-7	TRBD1	14	TRBV27	.	TGTGCCAGTAGCTTCCGGGACAGCTCCTACGAGCAGTACTTC	CASSFRDSSYEQYF
TRBJ1-2	.	13	TRBV29-1	.	TGCAGCGTTGCCGGGAGGGGGGCAGGTGGCTACACCTTC	CSVAGRGAGGYTF
TRBJ1-1	.	13	TRBV29-1	.	TGCAGCGTTGTGGGACGCCTGAACACTGAAGCTTTCTTT	CSVVGRLNTEAFF
TRBJ2-5	.	13	TRBV10-3	.	TGTGCCATCAGTGAGTTGCAGATGGAGACCCAGTACTTC	CAISELQMETQYF
TRBJ1-5	.	17	TRBV27	.	TGTGCCAGCAGTCCGGCCCCAGGGGATTATAGCAATCAGCCCCAGCATTTT	CASSPAPGDYSNQPQHF
TRBJ1-1	.	14	TRBV5-1	once	TGCGCCAGCAGCTTGGGACACATGAACACTGAAGCTTTCTTT	CASSLGHMNTEAFF